The sample holds a few counts of the clone carrying this T cell receptor beta chain. Germline values: CDR1 SQVTM, CDR2 ANQGSEA. The CDR3 covers 13 residues. These data belong to a study of blood T cell repertoires in COVID-19. As originally analysed: Counts of nucleated cells, estimated from reference gene primer amplification, were obtained. Clones were sequenced by immunoSEQ multiplex PCR, and TCRdb holds only the in-frame ones, with some missing. V, J and clone size are those of that table, while D and trimming were read from the DNA. The table includes around 200,000 clones, about 80% detected once.

The V gene is TRBV29-1, the J gene TRBJ1-2; D remains ambiguous. The sample taken for sequencing was peripheral blood. The clonotype originates from a man over 45 with active or convalescent COVID-19. The DNA for the CDR3 is TGCACCTGTCAGAGGGTTAACTCCTATGGCTACACCTTC. It is translated as CTCQRVNSYGYTF.